The 2 T cell receptor beta chains reported below all come from one sample, sequenced in a study of shared clonotypes between healthy human individuals. Libraries were prepared by immunoSEQ multiplex PCR; TCRdb keeps only in-frame clonotypes and omits some of them. The sample contains 650,000 to 700,000 clones, roughly 91% of which appear only once. Sequencing input: memory CD8+ T cells from PBMCs. Indicated subset: CD45RO+ cells pooled with CCR7-negative TemRA cells. The receptors here all came from a man aged 18 to 29 in good health. Some clones in this sample may be carry-over from other donors' samples.

The genes are TRBV10-3 and TRBJ1-1, with D perhaps matching TRBD1 (5 bases). There are 11 residues in the CDR3. From germline, CDR1 is ENHRY and CDR2 SYGVKD. V lost 7 bases to trimming and J lost 4 bases, with 7 bases between them. The CDR3 here is CAINQGTEAFF. CDR3 in DNA: TGTGCCATCAATCAGGGCACTGAAGCTTTCTTT.

V is TRBV27 and J is TRBJ1-2; 11 bases match TRBD1. From germline, CDR1 is MNHEY and CDR2 SMNVEV (reference sequence). The ends lost 4 bases at V and 9 bases at J; junction bases unmatched: 7. The length of the CDR3 is 14 residues. The CDR3 DNA sequence: TGTGCCAGCAGTTCCTCGGACAGGGGGCTTAGCTACACCTTC. Translated: CASSSSDRGLSYTF.